The 30 T cell receptor beta chains listed next were all sequenced from one sample in a study of OX40 agonist ivuxolimab in advanced cancers. The data were produced by immunoSEQ multiplex PCR, yet TCRdb's version contains in-frame clones alone and is incomplete. The sample has 65,000 to 70,000 clones, about 84% seen once. The sample consisted of CD4+ or CD8+ T cells sorted from blood, taken in a trial of the OX40 agonist ivuxolimab. These receptor sequences come from an adult with an advanced solid tumor such as melanoma, head and neck, liver or kidney cancer.

This rearrangement joins TRBV5-6 to TRBJ2-1; a possible D gene is TRBD1 (5 bases). Between the trimmed V and J ends, which lost 7 bases and 10 bases, there was a span of 12 bases. Germline lookup yields CDR1 SGHDT and CDR2 YYEEEE. This CDR3 has 11 amino acids. Here the CDR3 reads CASGREGEQFF. In DNA, the CDR3 is TGTGCCAGCGGCAGGGAAGGGGAGCAGTTCTTC.

The rearrangement links TRBV7-9 to TRBJ2-1, with 13 bases lining up with TRBD2. V lost 4 bases and J lost 7; bases outside the gene matches: 7. CDR1 is SEHNR and CDR2 is FQNEAQ in the germline V gene (reference sequence). This CDR3 has 16 amino acids. CDR3 nucleotide sequence: TGTGCCAGCAGCTCACCGGGACTAGCGGGAATAAATGAGCAGTTCTTC. This sequence encodes CASSSPGLAGINEQFF.

This rearrangement joins TRBV19 to TRBJ1-1, with a possible D match to TRBD1 (5 bases). Trimming took 6 bases from V and 1 from J, leaving 12 bases between them. The CDR3 is 14 amino acids. Germline lookup yields CDR1 LNHDA and CDR2 SQIVND (reference sequence). CDR3 protein: CASRAGTANTEAFF. The CDR3 DNA reads TGTGCCAGTAGAGCCGGGACGGCGAACACTGAAGCTTTCTTT.

The table lists this clone with a few counts. The chain uses TRBV18 and TRBJ2-1; no clear D gene. V lost 4 bases, J lost 9 bases, and 7 bases lay in between. Germline V gene sequence: CDR1 KGHSH, CDR2 LQKENI. This CDR3 comprises 11 residues. This CDR3 reads CASSLGSEQFF. The CDR3, as DNA: TGTGCCAGCTCACTGGGAAGTGAGCAGTTCTTC.

V is TRBV28 and J is TRBJ2-4; TRBD2 matches 10 bases. Germline values: CDR1 MDHEN, CDR2 SYDVKM. The CDR3 loop spans 16 amino acids. The junction had 17 bases not matched to a gene; V was cut back by 10 bases and J by 8 bases. CDR3 nucleotide sequence: TGTGCCACCTGCCCCGGGACAGCGGGAGGGAGGGACATTCAGTACTTC. Residues: CATCPGTAGGRDIQYF.

This clone came up once. The chain links TRBV7-7 to TRBJ2-5, with D possibly being TRBD2 (6 bases). V was cut by 1 base and J by 2 bases, with 17 bases left in between. The germline V gene encodes CDR1 SSHAT and CDR2 FNYEAQ (reference sequence). This CDR3 has 17 amino acids. The CDR3 loop reads CASSLDGWGAGQETQYF. For the CDR3, the DNA is TGTGCCAGCAGCTTAGACGGGTGGGGCGCGGGACAAGAGACCCAGTACTTC.

The CDR3 is CASSPPDRGMNTEAFF. CDR3 DNA sequence: TGTGCCAGCTCACCACCGGACAGGGGCATGAACACTGAAGCTTTCTTT. The chain is built from TRBV18 and TRBJ1-1, with TRBD1 matching over 9 bases. Germline lookup yields CDR1 KGHSH and CDR2 LQKENI. V was clipped by 0 bases and J by 0 bases; unmatched bases: 2. This CDR3 spans 16 amino acids. Looking up the rest from reference TRBV18 and TRBJ1-1 gives the full variable domain: NAGVMQNPRHLVRRRGQEARLRCSPMKGHSHVYWYRQLPEEGLKFMVYLQKENIIDESGMPKERFSAEFPKEGPSILRIQQVVRGDSAAYFCASSPPDRGMNTEAFFGQGTRLTVV.

The V call is TRBV19, the J call TRBJ2-6; D ambiguous. CDR1 is LNHDA, CDR2 SQIVND, per germline (reference sequence). Trimming took off 7 bases at V and 4 bases at J, with 11 bases between the two ends. The CDR3 loop spans 14 amino acids. The CDR3 reads CASTGRSGANVLTF. In DNA form, the CDR3 reads TGTGCCAGTACCGGTAGATCAGGGGCCAACGTCCTGACTTTC.

This sequence joins TRBV7-2 and TRBJ2-3, with 9 bases lining up with TRBD1. Germline V CDR1 and CDR2: SGHTA, FQGNSA. J lost 2 bases, V lost 5 bases, and 11 bases had no gene match. The CDR3 totals 17 residues. CDR3 region: CASSQVSGQGHTDTQYF. CDR3 in DNA: TGTGCCAGCAGCCAAGTCTCGGGACAGGGCCACACAGATACGCAGTATTTT.

V gene TRBV30 combines with J gene TRBJ2-7, with 9 positions matching TRBD1. The ends lost 3 bases at V and 0 bases at J; junction bases unmatched: 9. There are 16 residues in the CDR3. The germline V gene has CDR1 GTSNPN and CDR2 SVGIG (reference sequence). The chain's CDR3 is CAWRDRTGEYSYEQYF. As DNA, the CDR3 is TGTGCCTGGAGGGATCGGACAGGGGAATACTCCTACGAGCAGTACTTC.

V usage is TRBV11-2 and J usage is TRBJ1-1, with 10 bases aligning to TRBD1. There are 14 residues in the CDR3. In germline, CDR1 is SGHAT, CDR2 FQNNGV. The V and J ends lost 4 bases and 4 bases, in that order; junction bases with no gene match: 3. CDR3 amino acids: CASSWDRGGTEAFF. The CDR3 DNA sequence: TGTGCCAGCAGCTGGGACAGGGGAGGCACTGAAGCTTTCTTT. The full variable domain, rest sourced from reference TRBV11-2 and TRBJ1-1, is EAGVAQSPRYKIIEKRQSVAFWCNPISGHATLYWYQQILGQGPKLLIQFQNNGVVDDSQLPKDRFSAERLKGVDSTLKIQPAKLEDSAVYLCASSWDRGGTEAFFGQGTRLTVV.

This chain joins TRBV5-6 and TRBJ1-2, with D hard to call. Germline CDR1 reads SGHDT; CDR2 reads YYEEEE. The germline V and J ends were trimmed by 4 bases and 4 bases, with 17 bases remaining between them. This CDR3 contains 15 residues. The chain's CDR3 is CASSPEVQEGYGYTF. DNA for the CDR3: TGTGCCAGCAGCCCTGAGGTCCAAGAGGGCTATGGCTACACCTTC.

Comments on this clone: Other DNA sequences of this sample code for an identical CDR3. This chain links TRBV20-1 with TRBJ2-7, with a weak D call TRBD2 (5 bases). V was cut by 6 bases and J by 5 bases, with 11 bases left in between. CDR3 length equals 11 residues. Germline-derived CDR1 and CDR2 are DFQATT and SNEGSKA (reference sequence). In DNA, the CDR3 is TGCAGTGCCCGGAGAGGGAACGAGCAGTACTTC. Amino acids: CSARRGNEQYF.

This chain uses TRBV19 with TRBJ1-2, with 7 bases aligning to TRBD1. The CDR3 loop spans 13 amino acids. V lost 5 bases and J lost 4; bases outside the gene matches: 4. The germline gives CDR1 LNHDA, CDR2 SQIVND (reference sequence). CDR3 sequence: CASSSRGIYGYTF. The CDR3 DNA follows: TGTGCCAGTAGTTCCAGGGGGATCTATGGCTACACCTTC.

This clone was picked up a small number of times. The V gene is TRBV4-1, the J gene TRBJ2-3; D may be TRBD2 (5 bases). The length of the CDR3 is 13 residues. Germline V gene lookup returns CDR1 MGHRA and CDR2 YSYEKL. Between the trimmed V and J ends, which lost 7 bases and 0 bases, there was a span of 8 bases. The CDR3 sequence: CASTGISTDTQYF. The CDR3 coding sequence is TGCGCCAGCACCGGGATTAGCACAGATACGCAGTATTTT.

The chain combines TRBV4-1 with TRBJ2-3; no definite D call. The CDR3 covers 14 residues. V was trimmed by 0 bases and J by 6 bases, leaving 10 bases between them. Germline V gene data show CDR1 as MGHRA and CDR2 as YSYEKL. CDR3 sequence: CASSQEGWPDTQYF. The CDR3 DNA follows: TGCGCCAGCAGCCAAGAGGGGTGGCCGGATACGCAGTATTTT.

The chain couples TRBV4-3 to TRBJ1-4, with 10 bases aligning to TRBD1. Germline-derived CDR1 and CDR2 are LGHNA and YSLEER. Trimming cost V 0 bases and J 8 bases; bases outside gene matches: 6. The CDR3 has 16 amino acids. Here the CDR3 DNA reads TGCGCCAGCAGCCAAGATTCAGGGACAGGGGACGAAAAACTGTTTTTT. It codes for CASSQDSGTGDEKLFF.

V and J are TRBV21-1 and TRBJ2-1; the table's TRBD1 call for D was not verified on the DNA. TRBV21-1 is recorded as a pseudogene. This CDR3 is built from 17 residues. In nucleotides, the CDR3 is TGTGCCAGCAGCAAAGGAAGGGGGCAGGGAGCCTACAATGAGCAGTTCTTC. Its protein product is CASSKGRGQGAYNEQFF.

The rearrangement uses TRBV28 and TRBJ1-5, with D unresolved. There are 14 residues in the CDR3. V was cut by 1 base and J by 3 bases, with 7 bases left in between. CDR1 is MDHEN and CDR2 is SYDVKM in the germline V gene. CDR3 loop: CASSLYGINQPQHF. Here the CDR3 DNA reads TGTGCCAGCAGTTTATACGGGATCAATCAGCCCCAGCATTTT.

The rearrangement uses TRBV19 and TRBJ1-5; the D is unclear. V gave up 1 base and J gave up 2 bases, with 15 bases separating them. The CDR3 sequence is 17 residues long. Germline V gene lookup returns CDR1 LNHDA and CDR2 SQIVND (reference sequence). For the CDR3, the DNA is TGTGCCAGTAGTATAGTCGGAAAAAATCGGGGCAATCAGCCCCAGCATTTT. Translating it yields CASSIVGKNRGNQPQHF.

CDR3 region: CASSLAGIAYEQYF. DNA of the CDR3: TGTGCCAGCAGCTTGGCAGGTATAGCCTACGAGCAGTACTTC. The chain combines TRBV11-2 with TRBJ2-7; D uncertain. The V end was cut by 3 bases, the J end by 2 bases, with 11 bases between. Germline V CDR1 and CDR2: SGHAT, FQNNGV. The CDR3 consists of 14 residues.

The chain carries TRBV7-6 and TRBJ2-1, with TRBD2 matching over 9 bases. After removal of 5 bases from V and 2 bases from J, the junction contained 7 bases not matched to a gene. Germline V gene lookup returns CDR1 SGHVS and CDR2 FNYEAQ. The CDR3 runs to 16 residues. CDR3 sequence: CASSPAGGNAYNEQFF. The CDR3 DNA is TGTGCCAGCAGCCCGGCGGGGGGGAACGCCTACAATGAGCAGTTCTTC.

The chain employs TRBV19 and TRBJ2-7; TRBD1 matches at 9 bases. Germline values: CDR1 LNHDA, CDR2 SQIVND (reference sequence). The ends lost 6 bases at V and 11 bases at J; junction bases unmatched: 11. This CDR3 is 13 amino acids long. For the CDR3, the DNA is TGTGCCAGTAGCTCTTTATGCCGGGACAGGGAGTACGTC. It translates to CASSSLCRDREYV.

V usage is TRBV27 and J usage is TRBJ2-1, with D possibly matching TRBD2 (5 bases). V was shortened by 4 bases and J by 0 bases, with 10 bases between the two germline ends. There are 15 residues in the CDR3. Germline assignment: CDR1 MNHEY and CDR2 SMNVEV (reference sequence). The CDR3: CASSYQRSSYNEQFF. The CDR3 nucleotides are TGTGCCAGCAGTTACCAGCGGAGCTCCTACAATGAGCAGTTCTTC.

The chain links TRBV19 to TRBJ1-2, with D tentatively TRBD1 (5 bases). From germline, CDR1 is LNHDA and CDR2 SQIVND (reference sequence). This CDR3 spans 16 amino acids. Trimming pared 2 bases from V and 1 base from J, leaving 14 bases between. The CDR3 DNA reads TGTGCCAGTAGTATAAAGGACCGGGGGATTAACTATGGCTACACCTTC. Translating it yields CASSIKDRGINYGYTF.

The rearrangement uses TRBV28 and TRBJ2-7; D is uncertain. The V gene's germline CDR1 is MDHEN and CDR2 SYDVKM. The V and J ends lost 4 bases and 3 bases respectively, with 10 bases between them. CDR3 length equals 13 residues. In DNA, the CDR3 is TGTGCCAGCAGTTCCAGACAATACTACGAGCAGTACGTC. This codes for CASSSRQYYEQYV.

This clone was recorded at least ten times. The V and J genes are TRBV14 and TRBJ2-7; TRBD1 matches at 9 bases. Germline CDR1 and CDR2: SGHDN and FVKESK. The CDR3 length is 18 residues. The V gene end was trimmed by 0 bases and the J gene end by 5 bases; junction bases not matched to a gene: 14. This chain's CDR3 is CASSQDPLCRTGAHEQYV. The CDR3 DNA reads as TGTGCCAGCAGCCAAGATCCCCTGTGTAGGACAGGGGCGCACGAGCAGTACGTC.

The table lists this clone with a count of one. The gene calls are TRBV25-1 and TRBJ2-3; D unresolved. The length of the CDR3 is 14 residues. Germline V gene lookup returns CDR1 MGHDK and CDR2 SYGVNS. Trimming pared 3 bases from V and 1 base from J, leaving 8 bases between. CDR3 nucleotides: TGTGCCAGCAGTGAGCCTTCAGGCACAGATACGCAGTATTTT. Encoded protein: CASSEPSGTDTQYF.

CDR3 in DNA: TGTGCCAGCAGCCCCTATGGACAGGCAAATAATTCACCCCTCCACTTT. It is translated as CASSPYGQANNSPLHF. The V call is TRBV4-2, the J call TRBJ1-6; TRBD1 aligns across 7 bases. The CDR3 is 16 amino acids. Germline CDR1 is LGHNA and CDR2 is YNFKEQ. J was trimmed by 5 bases and V by 4 bases; bases with no gene match: 8.

The V and J genes are TRBV7-9 and TRBJ2-1; 8 bases match TRBD1. With 5 bases clipped from V and 1 base from J, the junction kept 4 bases outside the gene matches. The germline CDR1 and CDR2 sequences are SEHNR and FQNEAQ (reference sequence). The CDR3 loop spans 15 amino acids. CDR3 amino acids: CASSQRQGSYNEQFF. The DNA for the CDR3 is TGTGCCAGCAGCCAACGACAGGGGTCCTACAATGAGCAGTTCTTC.